Listed here are 13 T cell receptor beta chains from one sample, sequenced in a study of blood T cell repertoires in COVID-19. Sequenced by immunoSEQ multiplex PCR; TCRdb stores in-frame clones only, minus some. The sample lists tens of thousands of clones; approximately 94% were seen once. The sample comprised peripheral blood. The receptors shown here come from a human donor with active COVID-19. The donor label of this sample is uncertain.

The chain employs TRBV19 and TRBJ1-1; TRBD1 matches 8 bases. The CDR3 sequence is 14 residues long. V lost 7 bases and J lost 0; bases outside the gene matches: 4. CDR1 LNHDA and CDR2 SQIVND come from the germline V gene (reference sequence). CDR3 in amino acids: CASTPTGVNTEAFF. The DNA of the CDR3 is TGTGCCAGTACTCCGACAGGGGTGAACACTGAAGCTTTCTTT.

The CDR3 sequence: CASSLAVGVNSPLHF. The CDR3, as DNA: TGTGCCAGCAGCTTGGCGGTCGGGGTTAATTCACCCCTCCACTTT. This chain links TRBV5-6 with TRBJ1-6; no clear D gene. V was pared by 0 bases and J by 6 bases, with 10 bases between. The CDR3 consists of 15 residues. Germline CDR1 reads SGHDT; CDR2 reads YYEEEE. The variable domain in full, with the rest retrieved from reference TRBV5-6 and TRBJ1-6, is DAGVTQSPTHLIKTRGQQVTLRCSPKSGHDTVSWYQQALGQGPQFIFQYYEEEERQRGNFPDRFSGHQFPNYSSELNVNALLLGDSALYLCASSLAVGVNSPLHFGNGTRLTVT.

CDR3: CASSRNLQVNEQFF. CDR3 bases: TGTGCCAGCAGTCGTAACTTACAGGTGAATGAGCAGTTCTTC. The V call is TRBV3-1 (or the pseudogene TRBV3-2), the J call TRBJ2-1; tentative D call: TRBD1 (5 bases). The CDR3 runs 14 residues. Germline V gives CDR1 LGHDT, CDR2 YNNKEL (reference sequence). Trimming stripped 6 bases from V and 7 bases from J, with 16 bases between.

This chain connects TRBV11-3 to TRBJ2-2; 8 bases align to TRBD2. The CDR3 loop spans 15 amino acids. V lost 8 bases and J lost 2; bases outside the gene matches: 7. Per germline, CDR1 SGHNT and CDR2 YENEEA. CDR3 protein: CASHLAGGNTGELFF. In nucleotides, the CDR3 is TGTGCCAGCCATCTCGCGGGGGGAAACACCGGGGAGCTGTTTTTT.

The CDR3 spells CASALGDRVSQPQHF. The CDR3 coding sequence is TGTGCTAGTGCCCTGGGGGACAGGGTCTCTCAGCCCCAGCATTTT. V and J are TRBV12-5 and TRBJ1-5; 9 bases map to TRBD1. This CDR3 has 15 amino acids. V lost 7 bases and J lost 6; bases outside the gene matches: 10. CDR1 and CDR2 (germline): LGHNT, FRNRAP.

J is TRBJ2-3 and V is TRBV18, with TRBD1 matching over 8 bases. V was clipped by 3 bases and J by 6 bases; unmatched bases: 8. CDR1 and CDR2 (germline): KGHSH, LQKENI. The CDR3 loop spans 15 amino acids. The CDR3 loop is CASSPFRGRADTQYF. The DNA for the CDR3 is TGTGCCAGCTCACCGTTCAGGGGGCGCGCGGATACGCAGTATTTT. The whole variable domain, filled in from reference TRBV18 and TRBJ2-3, reads NAGVMQNPRHLVRRRGQEARLRCSPMKGHSHVYWYRQLPEEGLKFMVYLQKENIIDESGMPKERFSAEFPKEGPSILRIQQVVRGDSAAYFCASSPFRGRADTQYFGPGTRLTVL.

CDR3 coding DNA: TGTGCCAGCAGCCCCGGACAGGGGGTGAACACTGAAGCTTTCTTT. Protein product: CASSPGQGVNTEAFF. The rearrangement uses TRBV3-1 (or the pseudogene TRBV3-2) and TRBJ1-1; 10 positions match TRBD1. V lost 4 bases to trimming and J lost 0 bases; unmatched junction nucleotides: 2. Germline CDR1 LGHDT, CDR2 YNNKEL (reference sequence). There are 15 residues in the CDR3.

V is TRBV10-3 and J is TRBJ1-1, with D tentatively TRBD1 (5 bases). V was pared by 4 bases and J by 0 bases, with 12 bases between. This CDR3 is 15 amino acids long. Germline lookup yields CDR1 ENHRY and CDR2 SYGVKD. The CDR3 bases are TGTGCCATCAGTGTTCAGGGATCAATGAACACTGAAGCTTTCTTT. Protein: CAISVQGSMNTEAFF.

The chain combines TRBV6-5 with TRBJ1-2, with D possibly being TRBD1 (5 bases). The CDR3 covers 15 residues. The V end lost 6 bases, the J end lost 1 base, and 15 bases lay between the germline ends. Germline-derived CDR1 and CDR2 are MNHEY and SVGAGI. CDR3 sequence reads: CASRRGVGVNYGYTF. The CDR3 nucleotides are TGTGCCAGCAGGCGGGGGGTGGGAGTTAACTATGGCTACACCTTC.

This clone was found once. V usage is TRBV7-9 and J usage is TRBJ1-1; D may be TRBD1 (5 bases). This CDR3 is 16 amino acids long. With 5 bases removed from V and 0 bases from J, the gap between germline ends came to 16 bases. In germline, CDR1 is SEHNR, CDR2 FQNEAQ (reference sequence). CDR3 sequence reads: CASSLGLLAMNTEAFF. The CDR3 DNA reads TGTGCCAGCAGCCTGGGACTCCTCGCTATGAACACTGAAGCTTTCTTT.

The chain carries TRBV7-9 and TRBJ2-7; no definite D call. The CDR3 consists of 14 residues. V was clipped by 1 base and J by 2 bases, with 9 bases between them. The germline CDR1 and CDR2 sequences are SEHNR and FQNEAQ (reference sequence). This chain's CDR3 is CASSLVAGTYEQYF. The CDR3 DNA follows: TGTGCCAGCAGCTTAGTGGCAGGCACCTACGAGCAGTACTTC.

This sequence joins TRBV27 and TRBJ1-1; D perhaps matches TRBD1 (6 bases). Per the germline V gene, CDR1 is MNHEY and CDR2 is SMNVEV (reference sequence). With 3 bases removed from V and 0 bases from J, the gap between germline ends came to 11 bases. CDR3 length: 15 amino acids. CDR3 in DNA: TGTGCCAGCAGTTTGGGGGGGGCCCTGAACACTGAAGCTTTCTTT. Translated: CASSLGGALNTEAFF.

DNA of the CDR3: TGTGCCAGCAGTTCTAGATCTAGCACAGATACGCAGTATTTT. This sequence encodes CASSSRSSTDTQYF. The chain has TRBV7-2 and TRBJ2-3; D call uncertain. Per the germline V gene, CDR1 is SGHTA and CDR2 is FQGNSA. This CDR3 has 14 amino acids. Trimming stripped 6 bases from V and 0 bases from J, with 10 bases between. Supplemented by reference TRBV7-2 and TRBJ2-3, the full variable domain reads GAGVSQSPSNKVTEKGKDVELRCDPISGHTALYWYRQSLGQGLEFLIYFQGNSAPDKSGLPSDRFSAERTGGSVSTLTIQRTQQEDSAVYLCASSSRSSTDTQYFGPGTRLTVL.